This T cell receptor (beta chain) was sequenced for a study of control samples from healthy donors and cancer patients. Measured with immunoSEQ multiplex PCR; TCRdb has only the in-frame clones, and not every one. The sample holds 100,000 to 150,000 clones, around 87% seen once. Germline CDR1 and CDR2: SGHDN and FVKESK. The CDR3 has 14 amino acids. V was trimmed by 4 bases and J by 4 bases, leaving 13 bases between them. This clone was seen once. This chain uses TRBV14 with TRBJ1-2; D gene uncertain. The clonotype comes from a man aged 55 to 70 in good health. The sample was blood. The CDR3 sequence is CASSPIDPFYGYTF. The CDR3 bases are TGTGCCAGCAGCCCGATCGACCCCTTCTATGGCTACACCTTC.